This TCR beta chain was sequenced for a study of cytomegalovirus exposure and HLA in healthy donors. General study points: Beyond CMV serostatus, there was no information to go on about immune exposure. Looking again later, the authors saw that most CMV-associated TCR beta chains seemed HLA-restricted.

The V gene lost 2 bases and the J gene lost 4 bases, with 12 bases spanning the gap. Germline-derived CDR1 and CDR2 are SGHTA and FQGNSA. This CDR3 comprises 15 residues. A word on this clone: Its antigen is unidentified.

The study ran its PCR with 60 Vbeta and 13 Jbeta primers. Libraries were prepared by immunoSEQ multiplex PCR; TCRdb keeps only in-frame clonotypes and omits some of them. The sample has 130,000 to 150,000 clones, approximately 78% seen once; the top ten hold less than 3.5%. The sequence was collected from a man between 35 and 55 years old in good health and CMV-seropositive. This rearrangement joins TRBV7-2 to TRBJ1-5; tentatively, D is TRBD1 (6 bases). The sample taken for sequencing was PBMCs. CDR3 protein: CASSLTRGQNQPQHF. CDR3 DNA sequence: TGTGCCAGCAGCTTAACCCGAGGACAGAATCAGCCCCAGCATTTT.